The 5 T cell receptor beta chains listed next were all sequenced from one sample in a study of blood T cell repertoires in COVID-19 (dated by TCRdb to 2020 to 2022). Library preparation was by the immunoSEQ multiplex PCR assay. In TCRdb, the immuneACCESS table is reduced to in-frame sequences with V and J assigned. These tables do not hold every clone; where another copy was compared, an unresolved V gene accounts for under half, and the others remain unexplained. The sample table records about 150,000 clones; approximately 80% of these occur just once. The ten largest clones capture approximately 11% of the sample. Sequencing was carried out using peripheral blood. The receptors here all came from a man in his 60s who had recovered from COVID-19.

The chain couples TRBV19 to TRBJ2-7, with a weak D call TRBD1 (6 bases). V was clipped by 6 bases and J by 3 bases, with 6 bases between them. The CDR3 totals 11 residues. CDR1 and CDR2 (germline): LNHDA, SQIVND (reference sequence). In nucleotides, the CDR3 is TGTGCCAGTAGACAGGGCTACGAGCAGTACTTC. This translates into CASRQGYEQYF.

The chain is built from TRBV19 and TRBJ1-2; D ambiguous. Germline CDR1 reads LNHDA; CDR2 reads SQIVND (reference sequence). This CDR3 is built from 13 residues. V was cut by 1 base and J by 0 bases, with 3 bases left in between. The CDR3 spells CASSIGANYGYTF. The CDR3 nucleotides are TGTGCCAGTAGTATAGGAGCTAACTATGGCTACACCTTC.

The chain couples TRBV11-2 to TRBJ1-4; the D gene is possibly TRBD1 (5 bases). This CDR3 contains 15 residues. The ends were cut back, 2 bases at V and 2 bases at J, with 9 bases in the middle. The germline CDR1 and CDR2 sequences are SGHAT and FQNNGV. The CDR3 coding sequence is TGTGCCAGCAGCTTACTGGGGGGGACTAATGAAAAACTGTTTTTT. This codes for CASSLLGGTNEKLFF.

This CDR3 reads CASSFPGTGRGGYTF. CDR3 DNA sequence: TGTGCCAGCAGCTTCCCCGGGACAGGGAGAGGGGGCTACACCTTC. The chain recombines TRBV7-9 with TRBJ1-2, with TRBD1 identical over 9 bases. CDR1 and CDR2 from the germline V gene are SEHNR and FQNEAQ (reference sequence). Trimming took 3 bases from V and 8 from J; bases not matched to a gene: 10. This CDR3 has 15 residues.

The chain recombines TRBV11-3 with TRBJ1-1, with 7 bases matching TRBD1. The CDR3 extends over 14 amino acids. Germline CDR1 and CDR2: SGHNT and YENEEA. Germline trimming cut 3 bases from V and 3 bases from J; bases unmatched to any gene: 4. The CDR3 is CASSLTGWDTEAFF. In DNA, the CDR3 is TGTGCCAGCAGCTTGACAGGGTGGGACACTGAAGCTTTCTTT.